A selection of T cell receptor beta chains follows, all from one sample in a study of metastatic and nonmetastatic thyroid tumors. From the PCR reads, TCRdb re-called clones with MiXCR. The sample has about 40,000 clones; roughly 12% are singletons. Specimen: blood. The receptor source for this set is a female donor with papillary thyroid cancer or a benign thyroid nodule (not recorded which). Some clones in this sample may be carry-over from other donors' samples. Both conserved end residues are part of each CDR3. D genes are given only for firm matches. The size field is filled for only some rows; it gives once, few, many or a size class.

d_call: .; v_call: TRBV28; clone_size: .; j_call: TRBJ1-3; cdr3_nt: TGTGCCAGCAGTTCGGCTCTGGGTGTTCTCTCTGGAAACACCATATATTTT; cdr3_aa: CASSSALGVLSGNTIYF
d_call: .; v_call: TRBV9; clone_size: .; j_call: TRBJ2-2; cdr3_nt: TGTGCCAGTGAAAGGACGGGGAGTGGTACCGGGGAGCTGTTTTTT; cdr3_aa: CASERTGSGTGELFF
d_call: .; v_call: TRBV7-3; clone_size: many; j_call: TRBJ2-1; cdr3_nt: TGTGCCAGCAGCTTAATCCGACCTCCGAGGAGTGAGCAGTTCTTC; cdr3_aa: CASSLIRPPRSEQFF
d_call: TRBD1; v_call: TRBV2; clone_size: .; j_call: TRBJ2-7; cdr3_nt: TGTGCCAGCAATACGGGACAGAACTACGAGCAGTACTTC; cdr3_aa: CASNTGQNYEQYF
d_call: TRBD2; v_call: TRBV5-1; clone_size: many; j_call: TRBJ2-7; cdr3_nt: TGCGCCAGCAGGGAAATGTGGGGGACTACCTACGAGCAGTACTTC; cdr3_aa: CASREMWGTTYEQYF
d_call: TRBD1; v_call: TRBV19; clone_size: many; j_call: TRBJ2-3; cdr3_nt: TGTGCCAGTAGTATAACATACAGGGGGCTCCGAGATACGCAGTATTTT; cdr3_aa: CASSITYRGLRDTQYF
d_call: TRBD1; v_call: TRBV4-3; clone_size: .; j_call: TRBJ2-6; cdr3_nt: TGCGCCAGCAGCCAAACCGGGACAGGAGTTTCTGGGGCCAACGTCCTGACTTTC; cdr3_aa: CASSQTGTGVSGANVLTF
d_call: TRBD1; v_call: TRBV7-9; clone_size: .; j_call: TRBJ1-6; cdr3_nt: TGTGCCAGCAGCTCGGACAGGAGCTATAATTCACCCCTCCACTTT; cdr3_aa: CASSSDRSYNSPLHF
d_call: .; v_call: TRBV7-9; clone_size: many; j_call: TRBJ1-1; cdr3_nt: TGTGCCAGCAGCTTCCTACCCTTGGAGGGGACTGAAGCTTTCTTT; cdr3_aa: CASSFLPLEGTEAFF
d_call: .; v_call: TRBV28; clone_size: many; j_call: TRBJ1-2; cdr3_nt: TGTGCCAGCAGGACCCTGATGAGGGGGGAGGGCTACACCTTC; cdr3_aa: CASRTLMRGEGYTF
d_call: .; v_call: TRBV6-2/TRBV6-3; clone_size: many; j_call: TRBJ2-1; cdr3_nt: TGTGCCAGCAATTCAGGGTTCTCCTACAATGAGCAGTTCTTC; cdr3_aa: CASNSGFSYNEQFF
d_call: TRBD2; v_call: TRBV19; clone_size: many; j_call: TRBJ2-2; cdr3_nt: TGTGCCAGTACTGCTACTCGACTAGCGGGCGGGGAGCTGTTTTTT; cdr3_aa: CASTATRLAGGELFF
d_call: .; v_call: TRBV11-3; clone_size: many; j_call: TRBJ2-7; cdr3_nt: TGTGCCAGCAGCTTTACCAGGGCGGGGGAGCAGTACTTC; cdr3_aa: CASSFTRAGEQYF
d_call: TRBD2; v_call: TRBV7-8; clone_size: .; j_call: TRBJ2-3; cdr3_nt: TGTGCCAGCAGCTTAGCTCTAGCGGGCACAGATACGCAGTATTTT; cdr3_aa: CASSLALAGTDTQYF
d_call: .; v_call: TRBV3-1; clone_size: many; j_call: TRBJ2-5; cdr3_nt: TGTGCCAGCAGCCACTTGTACGGGGAGACCCAGTACTTC; cdr3_aa: CASSHLYGETQYF
d_call: TRBD2; v_call: TRBV7-3; clone_size: .; j_call: TRBJ2-1; cdr3_nt: TGTGCCAGCAGCTTAGGGTTGGCTAGCGGTAGCGAGCAGTTCTTC; cdr3_aa: CASSLGLASGSEQFF